Following are 2 T cell receptor beta chains from one sample sequenced in a study of identical twins. TCRdb passed the 5' RACE reads through MiXCR, listing each CDR3 protein once. The sample consists of 600,000 to 850,000 distinct CDR3 sequences, around a sixth of them appearing once. These data also featured in a second study, about T cells expressing NK-cell markers.

The sequencing sample was made of PBMCs. Receptors were obtained from a woman in her late teens or twenties in good health.

V is TRBV6-2 or TRBV6-3 and J is TRBJ2-7; 10 bases are shared with TRBD1. J gave up 2 bases and V 0 bases, and 4 bases lay outside the gene matches. The CDR3 contains 16 residues. Germline CDR1 reads MNHEY; CDR2 reads SVGEGT. For the CDR3, the DNA is TGTGCCAGCAGTTACTCCCCCGGGACAGGGGCCTACGAGCAGTACTTC. Protein sequence: CASSYSPGTGAYEQYF.

Here the CDR3 reads CASSLKVSTKNIQYF. CDR3 coding DNA: TGTGCCAGCAGTTTGAAGGTCTCAACCAAAAACATTCAGTACTTC. The chain couples TRBV12-3 or TRBV12-4 to TRBJ2-4; D is undetermined. The CDR3 sequence is 15 residues long. V was pared by 3 bases and J by 2 bases, with 11 bases between.